This entry concerns a single T cell receptor (beta chain). Antigen specificity is unknown. Other DNA sequences in the sample encode the same CDR3. These data belong to a study of cytomegalovirus exposure and HLA in healthy donors. The PCR had 60 Vbeta and 13 Jbeta primers. TCRdb's table, derived via immunoSEQ multiplex PCR, lists solely in-frame clones and lacks some. The sample consists of about 120,000 clones, over 15% of them appearing once. This CDR3 has 14 amino acids. Looked up from germline, CDR1 is SQVTM and CDR2 is ANQGSEA. V lost 5 bases, J lost 5 bases, and 7 bases stayed unmatched. Study results and caveats: Many donors shared some public TCRs, even though most TCR sequences were rare. Earlier analysis yielded a pattern in which most TCR beta V segments were productive about 90% or about 30% of the time.

The source is a woman between 18 and 29 years old in good health and CMV-seronegative. Sequencing was carried out using PBMCs. The chain links TRBV29-1 to TRBJ2-2, with 8 bases lining up with TRBD1. For the CDR3, the DNA is TGCAGCGTTTTAGGACAGGGAGGTACCGGGGAGCTGTTTTTT. It specifies CSVLGQGGTGELFF.